This T cell receptor beta chain was sequenced during a study of T cell clonotyping in hematopoietic cell transplantation. This clone was seen just once. Produced via immunoSEQ multiplex PCR; TCRdb's table is partial and in-frame only. The sample has a few thousand clones; about three quarters are singletons. This CDR3 has 15 amino acids. CDR1 and CDR2 (germline): SGHRS, YFSETQ. V was shortened by 4 bases and J by 0 bases, with 13 bases between the two germline ends. The chain combines TRBV5-1 with TRBJ2-5; a possible D gene is TRBD2 (6 bases). The sample in question was PBMCs, obtained 100 days after allogeneic stem cell transplant. The sequence came from a male patient aged 60-69 years who had an allogeneic stem cell transplant, so the T cells may come from the graft donor. Some clones in this sample may be carry-over from other donors' samples. Here the CDR3 DNA reads TGCGCCAGCAGCGGTCCGCGGGATTACCAAGAGACCCAGTACTTC. Translated: CASSGPRDYQETQYF.